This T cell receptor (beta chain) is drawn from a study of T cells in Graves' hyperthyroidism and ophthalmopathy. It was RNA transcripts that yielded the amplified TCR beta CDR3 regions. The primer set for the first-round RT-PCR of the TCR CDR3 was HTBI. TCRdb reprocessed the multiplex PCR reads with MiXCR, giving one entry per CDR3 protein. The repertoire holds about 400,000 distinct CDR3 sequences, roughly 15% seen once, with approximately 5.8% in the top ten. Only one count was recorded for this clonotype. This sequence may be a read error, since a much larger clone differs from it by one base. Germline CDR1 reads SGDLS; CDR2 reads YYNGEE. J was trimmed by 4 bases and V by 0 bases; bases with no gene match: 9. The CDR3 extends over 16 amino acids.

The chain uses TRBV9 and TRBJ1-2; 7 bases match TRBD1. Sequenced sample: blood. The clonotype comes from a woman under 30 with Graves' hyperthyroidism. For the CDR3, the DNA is TGTGCCAGCAGCGTAGCTGGACAGGTGGAGGTCTATGGCTACACCTTC. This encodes CASSVAGQVEVYGYTF.